The entry that follows covers one TCR beta chain sequence. Its antigen is unidentified. The data are from a study of T cells in Graves' hyperthyroidism and ophthalmopathy. RNA transcripts were the template for amplifying TCR beta CDR3 regions. The study used the HTBI primer set for a first-round RT-PCR of the TCR CDR3. TCRdb reanalysed the multiplex PCR reads using MiXCR and keeps one entry per CDR3 protein. The profile shows fewer than 450,000 distinct CDR3 sequences, around 20% of them singletons. Study-wide findings and caveats: The model's output predicted ophthalmopathy at a median of roughly 6 months prior to onset.

From approximately 9.1 ml of fresh peripheral blood, PBMCs were isolated. Trimming stripped 0 bases from V and 4 bases from J, with 6 bases between. The germline CDR1 and CDR2 sequences are SGDLS and YYNGEE. CDR3 length equals 13 residues. Specimen: blood. The chain couples TRBV9 to TRBJ2-3; unclear D gene. This clonotype originated in a man between 18 and 29 years old with Graves' ophthalmopathy. CDR3 region: CASSVGPPDTQYF. CDR3 DNA: TGTGCCAGCAGCGTAGGTCCGCCAGATACGCAGTATTTT.